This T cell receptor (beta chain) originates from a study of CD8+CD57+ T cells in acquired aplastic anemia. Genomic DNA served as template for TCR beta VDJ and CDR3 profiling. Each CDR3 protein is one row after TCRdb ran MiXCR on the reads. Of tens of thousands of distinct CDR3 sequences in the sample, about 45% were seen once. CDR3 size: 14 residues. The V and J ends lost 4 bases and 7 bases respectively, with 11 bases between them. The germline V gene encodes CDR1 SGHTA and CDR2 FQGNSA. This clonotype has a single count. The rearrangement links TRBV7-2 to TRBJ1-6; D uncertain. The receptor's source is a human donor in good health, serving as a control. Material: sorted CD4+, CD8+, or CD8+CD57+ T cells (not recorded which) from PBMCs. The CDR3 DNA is TGTGCCAGCAGCTGGGCCAGGCTGAATTCACCCCTCCACTTT. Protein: CASSWARLNSPLHF.